This TCR beta chain was captured by sequencing in a study of blood T cell repertoires in COVID-19. V lost 4 bases to trimming and J lost 6 bases; unmatched junction nucleotides: 3. This CDR3 contains 13 residues. The V gene's germline CDR1 is LNHDA and CDR2 SQIVND (reference sequence). Only in-frame clones appear in the TCRdb table, and some are missing; sequencing was by immunoSEQ multiplex PCR. This sample has 170,000 or so clones, with approximately 80% found just once. This clone showed up just once. Adults between roughly 18 and 89 years of age took part from about two dozen US areas. Sequencing was done on a sample of PBMCs or T cells enriched from blood (not recorded which). The sequence came from a woman aged 45-60 years who had recovered from COVID-19. The gene calls are TRBV19 and TRBJ2-7, with 10 bases lining up with TRBD2. The CDR3 here is CASSTGTSAEQYF. DNA for the CDR3: TGTGCCAGTAGTACCGGGACTAGCGCCGAGCAGTACTTC.